This T cell receptor (beta chain) originates from a study of CD8+CD57+ T cells in acquired aplastic anemia. This clonotype was recorded at least ten times. Genomic DNA, serving as template, underwent TCR beta VDJ and CDR3 profiling. TCRdb re-derived calls from the reads in MiXCR, one entry per CDR3 protein. The sample lists more than 250,000 distinct CDR3 sequences; approximately 56% were seen once. The CDR3 consists of 15 residues. Germline V gives CDR1 WSHSY, CDR2 SAAADI. With 1 base clipped from V and 8 bases from J, the junction kept 8 bases outside the gene matches. The clonotype originates from a human donor with severe aplastic anemia or a healthy control (not recorded which). This chain joins TRBV10-2 and TRBJ1-5; 7 nucleotides line up with TRBD1. Sequenced sample: sorted CD4+, CD8+, or CD8+CD57+ T cells (not recorded which) from PBMCs. CDR3 amino acids: CASSEWGGGDEPQHF. Written as DNA, the CDR3 is TGCGCCAGCAGTGAGTGGGGAGGGGGCGATGAGCCCCAGCATTTT.